What follows are 16 T cell receptor beta chains derived from one specimen sequenced in a study of cytomegalovirus exposure and HLA in healthy donors. PCR used 60 Vbeta primers and 13 Jbeta primers. TCRdb keeps only in-frame clones here, not all; method: immunoSEQ multiplex PCR. The table lists about 180,000 clones, 65% to 90% of them singletons. The sample taken for sequencing was PBMCs. The origin of the receptors is a girl under 10 years old in good health and CMV-seropositive.

The CDR3: CASSERQGVYNEQFF. The CDR3 coding sequence is TGTGCCAGCAGTGAGAGACAGGGGGTCTACAATGAGCAGTTCTTC. This chain joins TRBV2 and TRBJ2-1, with 9 nucleotides matching TRBD1. Germline V gives CDR1 SNHLY, CDR2 FYNNEI. The CDR3 is made up of 15 amino acids. Trimming took 3 bases from V and 3 from J; bases not matched to a gene: 3.

The V call is TRBV30, the J call TRBJ1-6, with 10 nucleotides matching TRBD1. Trimming cost V 3 bases and J 10 bases; bases outside gene matches: 12. Looked up from germline, CDR1 is GTSNPN and CDR2 is SVGIG (reference sequence). The CDR3 sequence is 16 residues long. The chain's CDR3 is CAWRRETGGWSSPLHF. The CDR3 coding sequence is TGTGCCTGGAGGAGGGAGACAGGGGGCTGGAGCTCACCCCTCCACTTT.

The J gene is TRBJ2-7, the V gene TRBV5-1; TRBD2 matches 8 bases. The germline V gene encodes CDR1 SGHRS and CDR2 YFSETQ. The junction had 9 bases not matched to a gene; V was cut back by 3 bases and J by 1 base. The CDR3 runs to 16 residues. The CDR3 DNA sequence: TGCGCCAGCAGCTGGCTAAGCGGGGGAGAGTCCTACGAGCAGTACTTC. This encodes CASSWLSGGESYEQYF.

The chain couples TRBV5-1 to TRBJ2-1, with 7 nucleotides matching TRBD1. The V and J ends lost 3 bases and 6 bases, in that order; junction bases with no gene match: 12. Looked up from germline, CDR1 is SGHRS and CDR2 is YFSETQ. The CDR3 is 16 residues long. The DNA of the CDR3 is TGCGCCAGCAGCTCTCGACAGGGTAGGAATGGCAATGAGCAGTTCTTC. It encodes CASSSRQGRNGNEQFF.

The chain employs TRBV5-1 and TRBJ2-7, with 7 bases identical to TRBD2. The CDR3 has 15 residues. J was trimmed by 2 bases and V by 6 bases; bases with no gene match: 11. Germline lookup yields CDR1 SGHRS and CDR2 YFSETQ. CDR3 residues: CASTPPGGTTYEQYF. The CDR3, as DNA: TGCGCCAGCACCCCTCCCGGGGGGACCACCTACGAGCAGTACTTC.

V gene TRBV5-8 combines with J gene TRBJ2-3; D call uncertain. Germline assignment: CDR1 SGHTS and CDR2 YDEGEE. With 2 bases removed from V and 7 bases from J, the gap between germline ends came to 2 bases. This CDR3 is built from 10 residues. The CDR3 is CASSFYTQYF. The CDR3 DNA reads as TGTGCCAGCAGCTTCTATACGCAGTATTTT. The full variable domain, completed using reference TRBV5-8 and TRBJ2-3, is EAGVTQSPTHLIKTRGQQATLRCSPISGHTSVYWYQQALGLGLQFLLWYDEGEERNRGNFPPRFSGRQFPNYSSELNVNALELEDSALYLCASSFYTQYFGPGTRLTVL.

This clone has a single count. The chain combines TRBV30 with TRBJ2-1, with D perhaps matching TRBD1 (6 bases). V shed 0 bases and J shed 3 bases, with 12 bases lying between them. This CDR3 spans 15 amino acids. CDR1 is GTSNPN, CDR2 SVGIG, per germline (reference sequence). CDR3 coding DNA: TGTGCCTGGAGTGTACTAAAGGGGGTCTACAATGAGCAGTTCTTC. It encodes CAWSVLKGVYNEQFF. The full variable domain, rest sourced from reference TRBV30 and TRBJ2-1, is SQTIHQWPATLVQPVGSPLSLECTVEGTSNPNLYWYRQAAGRGLQLLFYSVGIGQISSEVPQNLSASRPQDRQFILSSKKLLLSDSGFYLCAWSVLKGVYNEQFFGPGTRLTVL.

This chain connects TRBV9 to TRBJ1-5; D gene uncertain. Germline CDR1 SGDLS, CDR2 YYNGEE. The CDR3 is 15 amino acids. V was clipped by 4 bases and J by 5 bases, with 16 bases between them. The CDR3 coding sequence is TGTGCCAGCAGCCTAACTCCTTATGCCGATCAGCCCCAGCATTTT. Protein: CASSLTPYADQPQHF.

The count of this clone is one. The chain links TRBV7-2 to TRBJ2-1, with D perhaps matching TRBD2 (6 bases). The V gene's germline CDR1 is SGHTA and CDR2 FQGNSA. The CDR3 runs to 17 residues. The V gene lost 2 bases and the J gene lost 4 bases, with 18 bases spanning the gap. The CDR3 here is CASSLSVGLLVYNEQFF. CDR3 bases: TGTGCCAGCAGCTTATCGGTCGGACTATTAGTTTACAATGAGCAGTTCTTC.

This clone was seen only once. J is TRBJ1-6 and V is TRBV5-1; 9 bases are shared with TRBD1. There are 19 residues in the CDR3. Germline CDR1 and CDR2: SGHRS and YFSETQ. Trimming at V came to 0 bases and at J to 5 bases, leaving 12 bases not matched to a gene. CDR3: CASSLVPLQGALDNSPLHF. The CDR3 nucleotides read TGCGCCAGCAGCTTGGTGCCCCTACAGGGGGCGCTTGATAATTCACCCCTCCACTTT.

This chain links TRBV2 with TRBJ2-6; D perhaps matches TRBD1 (6 bases). Germline V gene data show CDR1 as SNHLY and CDR2 as FYNNEI. V lost 6 bases and J 2 bases, leaving 8 bases between the germline ends. This CDR3 is 14 amino acids long. The CDR3 region is CASRQGTGANVLTF. The CDR3 DNA reads TGTGCCAGCAGGCAGGGGACTGGGGCCAACGTCCTGACTTTC. Using reference TRBV2 and TRBJ2-6 for the parts outside the CDR3, the full variable domain is EPEVTQTPSHQVTQMGQEVILRCVPISNHLYFYWYRQILGQKVEFLVSFYNNEISEKSEIFDDQFSVERPDGSNFTLKIRSTKLEDSAMYFCASRQGTGANVLTFGAGSRLTVL.

The J gene is TRBJ1-1, the V gene TRBV11-2; D unresolved. Germline loops: CDR1 SGHAT, CDR2 FQNNGV. V was shortened by 4 bases and J by 0 bases, with 6 bases between the two germline ends. The CDR3 runs to 13 residues. This CDR3 is CASSSVVNTEAFF. Here the CDR3 DNA reads TGTGCCAGCAGCTCGGTGGTGAACACTGAAGCTTTCTTT.

This clone was seen once. This chain joins TRBV27 and TRBJ2-1, with 8 bases fitting TRBD2. Germline values: CDR1 MNHEY, CDR2 SMNVEV (reference sequence). This CDR3 contains 15 residues. V lost 5 bases to trimming and J lost 2 bases; unmatched junction nucleotides: 5. This chain's CDR3 is CASSRLAPTYNEQFF. CDR3 DNA: TGTGCCAGCAGTCGACTAGCGCCAACCTACAATGAGCAGTTCTTC.

This chain links TRBV11-3 with TRBJ2-2; possible D gene TRBD2, 5 bases. This CDR3 has 18 amino acids. Trimming took 1 base from V and 6 from J, leaving 21 bases between them. The germline CDR1 and CDR2 sequences are SGHNT and YENEEA. The CDR3 region is CASSLGEWTGWRPGELFF. The CDR3 nucleotides read TGTGCCAGCAGCTTAGGAGAATGGACGGGGTGGCGCCCCGGGGAGCTGTTTTTT.

The genes are TRBV19 and TRBJ2-2; possible D gene TRBD1, 6 bases. The V end was cut by 4 bases, the J end by 2 bases, with 17 bases between. Germline CDR1 and CDR2: LNHDA and SQIVND (reference sequence). The CDR3 has 17 residues. The CDR3 here is CASSNREEDLNTGELFF. The CDR3 bases are TGTGCCAGTAGTAACAGGGAAGAAGATTTAAACACCGGGGAGCTGTTTTTT.

The J gene is TRBJ1-1, the V gene TRBV7-3; possibly TRBD1 for D (6 bases). Germline V gene lookup returns CDR1 SGHTA and CDR2 FQGTGA. With 3 bases removed from V and 3 bases from J, the gap between germline ends came to 11 bases. CDR3 length equals 14 residues. CDR3 amino acids: CASSFRGGDTEAFF. The CDR3 DNA is TGTGCCAGCAGCTTCAGGGGTGGGGACACTGAAGCTTTCTTT.